This section outlines one TCR beta chain sequence together with its context. This record belongs to a study of control samples from healthy donors and cancer patients. CDR3 length: 13 amino acids. The germline gives CDR1 MNHEY, CDR2 SVGAGI. With 5 bases removed from V and 2 bases from J, the gap between germline ends came to 7 bases. Some clones are missing from TCRdb's copy, which holds only in-frame ones; the method was immunoSEQ multiplex PCR. The sample carries 170,000 or so clones, about 91% recorded once. Sequenced material: blood. The receptor's source is a woman aged 40 to 50 in good health. This chain joins TRBV6-5 and TRBJ1-5; no reliable D call. The CDR3 DNA follows: TGTGCCAGCAGTAGATCGGGCAATCAGCCCCAGCATTTT. As protein: CASSRSGNQPQHF.